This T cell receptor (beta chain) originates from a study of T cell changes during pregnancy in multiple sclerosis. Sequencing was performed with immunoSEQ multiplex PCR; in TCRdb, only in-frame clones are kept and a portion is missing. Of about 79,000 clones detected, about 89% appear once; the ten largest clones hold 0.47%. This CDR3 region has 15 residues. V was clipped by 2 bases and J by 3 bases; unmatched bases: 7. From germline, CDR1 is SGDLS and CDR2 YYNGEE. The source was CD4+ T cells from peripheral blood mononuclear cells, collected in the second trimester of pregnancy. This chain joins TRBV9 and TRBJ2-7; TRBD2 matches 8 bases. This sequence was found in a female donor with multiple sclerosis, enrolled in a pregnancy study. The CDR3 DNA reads TGTGCCAGCAGCGTTTCCACGGGACTAGTCTACGAGCAGTACTTC. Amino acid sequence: CASSVSTGLVYEQYF. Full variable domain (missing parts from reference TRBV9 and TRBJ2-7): DSGVTQTPKHLITATGQRVTLRCSPRSGDLSVYWYQQSLDQGLQFLIQYYNGEERAKGNILERFSAQQFPDLHSELNLSSLELGDSALYFCASSVSTGLVYEQYFGPGTRLTVT.